The present T cell receptor (beta chain) was sequenced within a study of shared clonotypes between healthy human individuals. With 1 base removed from V and 4 bases from J, the gap between germline ends came to 10 bases. Germline CDR1 and CDR2: SGHVS and FQNEAQ. The CDR3 is made up of 14 amino acids. Sequenced by immunoSEQ multiplex PCR; TCRdb stores in-frame clones only, minus some. The sample holds hundreds of thousands of clones, about three quarters seen once. The receptor comes from a woman in her twenties or thirties in good health. The rearrangement links TRBV7-8 to TRBJ2-5, with a possible D match to TRBD1 (6 bases). The sample taken for sequencing was memory CD4+ T cells sorted from blood. The subset is: CD45RA-negative fraction. The CDR3 DNA is TGTGCCAGCAGCTTAGTGGCAGGGGTAGAGACCCAGTACTTC. Its translation: CASSLVAGVETQYF. The full variable domain, in which reference TRBV7-8 and TRBJ2-5 provide the parts outside the CDR3, is GAGVSQSPRYKVAKRGQDVALRCDPISGHVSLFWYQQALGQGPEFLTYFQNEAQLDKSGLPSDRFFAERPEGSVSTLKIQRTQQEDSAVYLCASSLVAGVETQYFGPGTRLLVL.